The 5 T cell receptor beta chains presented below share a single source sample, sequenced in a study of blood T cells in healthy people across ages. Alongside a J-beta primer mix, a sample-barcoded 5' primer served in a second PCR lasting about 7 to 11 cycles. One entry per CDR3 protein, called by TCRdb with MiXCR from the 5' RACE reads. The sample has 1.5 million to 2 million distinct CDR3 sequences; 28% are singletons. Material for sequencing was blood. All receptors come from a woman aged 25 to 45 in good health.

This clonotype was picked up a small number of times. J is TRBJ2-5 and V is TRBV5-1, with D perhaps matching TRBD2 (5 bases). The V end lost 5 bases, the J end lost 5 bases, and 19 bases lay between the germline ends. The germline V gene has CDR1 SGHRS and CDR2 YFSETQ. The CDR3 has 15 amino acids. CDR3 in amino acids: CASSRDRDRGETQYF. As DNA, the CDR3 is TGCGCCAGCAGTCGAGACCGGGATCGAGGCGAGACCCAGTACTTC.

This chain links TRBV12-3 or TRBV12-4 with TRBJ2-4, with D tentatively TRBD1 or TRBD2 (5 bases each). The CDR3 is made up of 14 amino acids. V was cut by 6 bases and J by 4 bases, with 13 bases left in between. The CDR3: CASRGTGTKNIQYF. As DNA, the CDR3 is TGTGCCAGCAGAGGGACCGGGACGAAAAACATTCAGTACTTC.

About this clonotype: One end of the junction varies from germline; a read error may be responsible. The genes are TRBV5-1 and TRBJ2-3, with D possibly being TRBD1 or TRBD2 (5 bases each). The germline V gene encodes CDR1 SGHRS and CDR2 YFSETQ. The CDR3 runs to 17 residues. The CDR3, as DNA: TGCGCCAGCAGCTTTTCCGTGGGGCCGTCTAGCACAGATATGCAGTATTTT. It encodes CASSFSVGPSSTDMQYF.

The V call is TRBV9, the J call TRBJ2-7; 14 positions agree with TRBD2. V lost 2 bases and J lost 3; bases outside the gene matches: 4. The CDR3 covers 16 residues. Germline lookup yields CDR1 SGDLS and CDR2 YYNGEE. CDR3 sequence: CASSVSGTSGGYEQYF. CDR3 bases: TGTGCCAGCAGCGTCTCCGGGACTAGCGGGGGCTACGAGCAGTACTTC.

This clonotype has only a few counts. In DNA, the CDR3 is TGCAGTGCTAGACTCCTAGCGGTGAGCTCCTACGAGCAGTACTTC. It yields the protein CSARLLAVSSYEQYF. The V call is TRBV20-1, the J call TRBJ2-7, with 7 positions matching TRBD2. The germline V gene encodes CDR1 DFQATT and CDR2 SNEGSKA (reference sequence). J was trimmed by 0 bases and V by 2 bases; bases with no gene match: 7. This CDR3 comprises 15 residues.